This TCR beta chain was recorded in a study of cytomegalovirus exposure and HLA in healthy donors (dated by TCRdb to 2016 to 2017). Context from the whole study: An earlier analysis of some 600 of the donors reported about 280 Gb of sequence data and around 100 million unique TCR beta sequences obtained from about 179 million T cells. Approximately 300 gigabases of sequencing data and roughly 80 million unique TCR sequences made up an early release that covered fewer than 650 HLA-typed donors. Among the roughly 400 genotyped donors, roughly 80% belonged to the genetic ancestry cluster associated with self-reported Caucasian donors. The study aimed to test whether signatures of past pathogen exposure could be identified by cataloging public T cell receptors. Using immunosequencing, the study profiled T cell repertoires from 500 to 800 subjects and related those repertoires to cytomegalovirus serostatus. A separate validation cohort of over a hundred different subjects was used in addition to the roughly 700-subject first cohort. To predict cytomegalovirus infection status, the study brought together high-throughput TCR immunosequencing, statistical association of individual TCRs with disease status, and machine learning. In a later analysis, previously published TCR beta repertoires from more than 500 donors were re-analyzed and high-resolution HLA genotyping was added so that TCR occurrence patterns could be studied. In the later analysis, no new phenotypic data were used to find candidate immune exposures; instead, reliance was placed on TCR beta sequences and their occurrence across donors. An earlier analysis of fewer than 700 of the donors applied high-throughput TCR beta sequencing to assess whether each TCR beta V gene segment acted as functional or pseudogenic. Donor age, sex, ethnicity and CMV serostatus were compiled together with the repertoire data. Genome-wide SNP genotypes for about three fifths of the roughly 700 donors were used in a later genetic analysis, which treated that subset as a discovery cohort. Every repertoire in the discovery cohort had been generated on one and the same sequencing platform. Class I and class II HLA loci were covered by the typing at four-digit resolution. The number of donors typed differed by locus, with about 620-630 for A, B, C, DRB1 and DQB1, around 560 for DQA1, over 600 for DPA1, and some 470 for DPB1. Five DR-DQ haplotypes were treated as single units for association and clustering because of strong linkage in the cohort. On average, roughly 240,000 unique TCR beta nucleotide sequences were sequenced per donor among 350 to 400 genotyped donors of the cohort, with 15% to 20% of those sequences being non-productive. Study-wide conclusions, independent of this receptor: Presence/absence analyses assumed roughly uniform sequencing depth across donors, an assumption that may not hold. In a later analysis, some 17,000 TCR beta sequences were associated with specific HLA alleles at a false discovery rate of 0.05. When HLA alleles, especially DR and DQ, strongly co-occurred, attributing TCR associations to individual alleles was difficult. Roughly 15 rarely observed V segments, including chromosome 9 orphons, were excluded from the earlier analysis of a few hundred of the donors because counts were too low. In a later analysis, HLA-associated TCR beta chains were found to be more clonally expanded and to have lower generation probabilities than equally common non-associated chains. Because the 87-base-pair reads could not distinguish some IMGT-functional V segments, including TRBV6-2 and TRBV6-3, those segments were excluded. While some public TCRs were present in many individuals, most TCR sequences turned up only very rarely across donors. A later analysis found that TCR association rates varied across HLA loci, with DRB1 alleles showing the most associated TCRs and HLA-C alleles the fewest. Immune exposure information for the cohort was limited to CMV serostatus. This cohort had only TCR beta chains sequenced, and the lack of alpha or paired-chain data limited which features could be detected. According to the authors, the approach could potentially be generalized to other disease states and immunological phenotypes. Linkage disequilibrium might explain the correlated functional status among segregating V segments, but an unknown experimental factor could not be excluded. A later genetic analysis reported fewer N-insertions in productive TCRs among donors in an Asian-associated ancestry cluster than the roughly 700-donor mean. A later analysis reported that several top co-occurrence clusters appeared linked to parvovirus B19, influenza, CMV and Epstein-Barr virus. A further reported finding was that TCR beta sequences accurately predicted the HLA-A and HLA-B alleles for most subjects in the first cohort. The sequencing pipeline was judged likely to have produced a cluster of highly shared sequence variants as a technical artifact. A later analysis found that most CMV-associated TCR beta chains appeared HLA-restricted, with HLA associations seemingly driven largely by CMV exposure. An association between a missense DCLRE1C variant and V-gene and J-gene trimming of TCR beta chains was found in a later genetic analysis and replicated in an independent cohort. In both the original and validation cohorts, the classifier was reported to diagnose cytomegalovirus status with high specificity and sensitivity. In vitro tests confirmed that three of the cytomegalovirus-associated TCR beta chains recognize cytomegalovirus antigens. Broadly in line with IMGT annotations, most TCR beta V segments showed up in productive rearrangements about 90% or about 30% of the time in an earlier analysis of several hundred of the donors. HLA typing was unavailable for some donors at each locus, so association tests used only the typed subset. In the study, around 150 TCR beta chains were listed as associated with cytomegalovirus.

The CDR3 runs 18 amino acids, cysteine and phenylalanine included. Only the CDR3 region is kept as DNA, spanning 54 bases read in frame from base 1. Trimming accounts for 2 bases at V and 0 bases at J, while the number of junction bases matched to no gene is 10. The germline V gene gives CDR1 as SGHRS and CDR2 as YFSETQ. Library generation was performed with the immunoSEQ multiplex PCR assay. A mixture of 60 forward primers for TCR Vbeta segments and 13 reverse primers for TCR Jbeta segments was used in the multiplex PCR. The CDR3 region of rearranged TCR beta genes was amplified from genomic DNA by a multiplex PCR assay. The amplified TCR beta libraries were sequenced on the Illumina HiSeq System as 87-base-pair reads. Concerning the study's data processing: In a later analysis, about 80 million unique TCR beta chains were counted across the approximately 640 repertoires, and approximately 11 million of these chains were shared by at least two donors. Raw reads were error-corrected and collapsed into unique sequences by a nearest-neighbor algorithm in which closely related sequences were merged to remove PCR and sequencing errors. V, D and J gene segments were assigned by aligning CDR3 sequences to IMGT reference sequences. For a sequence to be retained, a match of at least six nucleotides was required to both a V gene segment and a J gene segment. Rearrangements were classified as productive when the CDR3 lacked stop codons and remained in frame with V and J, and all other rearrangements were classified as non-productive. CDR3 was defined by IMGT convention, running from the second conserved V-encoded cysteine to the conserved J-encoded phenylalanine. The earlier analysis of a few hundred of the donors excluded any sequence lacking an unambiguous match to a single V gene segment. In an earlier analysis of 587 of the donors, a V segment was called functional when productive rearrangements were above 56.7%, and segregating when the standard deviation between donors exceeded 5%. To diagnose cytomegalovirus status from the catalog of TCR beta chain sequences, a statistical classification framework was built. V and J gene assignment, in a later analysis, came from comparing TCR nucleotide sequences with IMGT/GENE-DB human TR gene sequences. Using the TCRdist pipeline, a later analysis assigned CDR3 sequences along with most-parsimonious VDJ recombination scenarios. In a later analysis, every TCR beta chain was defined by the combination of its CDR3 amino acid sequence and its V-gene family, and reads without a unique V-gene family were dropped. In a later analysis, some 600 highly shared, low-generation-probability nucleotide sequences were removed to address suspected cross-contamination and a sequencing artifact. In a later analysis, a clonal expansion index was calculated for each public chain from normalized within-repertoire ranks of inferred template counts. Generation probabilities in a later analysis came from a VDJ recombination model fitted to out-of-frame rearrangements, and those results were checked against IGoR. A later analysis scored TCR-TCR, TCR-HLA and TCR-CMV co-occurrence with hypergeometric tests, applying a repertoire-size bias correction to TCR pairs. To estimate false discovery rates, a later analysis permuted the HLA or CMV assignments 20 times. In a later analysis, co-occurring TCRs were grouped using DBSCAN, and TCRdist sequence similarity was added for clustering within HLA-allele-positive subsets. Repertoires with fewer than 30,000 or more than 120,000 public chains, plus five repertoires with anomalous nucleotide sharing, were excluded from co-occurrence clustering. The source is immuneACCESS, and TCRdb retained only in-frame sequences with V and J called. Part of the clones is not carried over; for the studies checked, unresolved V genes explain less than half of this, and the remainder is unexplained. V and J calls and clone size are as listed in that table; D and trimming were resolved from the DNA. This sample is represented by 100,000 to 150,000 clones; 50% to 75% of them were singletons. The ten largest clonotypes hold about 8.9% of the sample.

In total, approximately 690 healthy bone marrow donors made up the cohort. All cohort members were sampled while nominally healthy, although unrecorded immune exposures were likely present. The donor was CMV seropositive and belonged to the group of about 290 seropositive cohort members. Each donor provided a peripheral blood sample, and peripheral blood mononuclear cells were used for TCR beta sequencing. The Qiagen DNeasy Blood Extraction Kit was used to extract genomic DNA from the blood cell samples. This clone was observed a handful of times. The target of this receptor is not known. One base away there is no much larger clone; base qualities are not given.

The sequenced sample consisted of PBMCs. This TCR was recovered from a woman aged 40 to 49 in good health and CMV-seropositive. Rearrangement joined TRBV5-1 to TRBJ2-2, with 7 bases matching TRBD1. The sequence in DNA is TGCGCCAGCAGCTTCTCCCTAAGGGGGCTCGCGAACACCGGGGAGCTGTTTTTT. Translation gives CASSFSLRGLANTGELFF.